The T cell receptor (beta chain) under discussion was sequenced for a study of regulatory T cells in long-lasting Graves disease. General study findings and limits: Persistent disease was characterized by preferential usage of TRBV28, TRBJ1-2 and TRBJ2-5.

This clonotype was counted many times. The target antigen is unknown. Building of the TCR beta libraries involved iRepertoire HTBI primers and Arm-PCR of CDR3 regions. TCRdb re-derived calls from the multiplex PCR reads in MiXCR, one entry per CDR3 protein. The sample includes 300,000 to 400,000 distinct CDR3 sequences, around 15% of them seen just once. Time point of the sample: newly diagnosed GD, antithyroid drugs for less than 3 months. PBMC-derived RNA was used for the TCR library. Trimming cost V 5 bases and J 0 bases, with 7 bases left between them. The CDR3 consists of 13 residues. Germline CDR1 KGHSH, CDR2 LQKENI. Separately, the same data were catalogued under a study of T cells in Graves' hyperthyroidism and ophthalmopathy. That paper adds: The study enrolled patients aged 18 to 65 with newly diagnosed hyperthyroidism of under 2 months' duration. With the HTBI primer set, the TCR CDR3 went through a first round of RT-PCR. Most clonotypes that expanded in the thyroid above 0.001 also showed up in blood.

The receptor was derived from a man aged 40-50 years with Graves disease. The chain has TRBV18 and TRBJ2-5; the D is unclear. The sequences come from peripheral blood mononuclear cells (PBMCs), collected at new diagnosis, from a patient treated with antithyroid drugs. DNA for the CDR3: TGTGCCAGCTCAACCAGGAACCAAGAGACCCAGTACTTC. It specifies CASSTRNQETQYF.